The clone carrying this T cell receptor (beta chain) has more than one count but fewer than ten. The entry originates in a study of T-cell reconstitution after alpha-beta-depleted transplantation in children. Preparation of the TCRbeta library was carried out with unique molecular identifiers. TCRdb reprocessed the PCR reads with MiXCR, giving one entry per CDR3 protein. Of 360,000 or so distinct CDR3 sequences listed, around 20% are singletons. The CDR3 sequence is 16 residues long. CDR1 and CDR2 from the germline V gene are DFQATT and SNEGSKA (reference sequence). Trimming at V came to 1 base and at J to 4 bases, leaving 12 bases not matched to a gene.

The chain joins TRBV20-1 to TRBJ1-1, with 7 bases that match TRBD1. This material consisted of PBMCs from the stem cell graft donor, taken from the stem cell graft. This receptor was identified in a human donor who donated a stem cell graft to a child with acute myeloid leukemia. The CDR3: CSARGWTGYGSTEAFF. As DNA, the CDR3 is TGCAGTGCTAGAGGTTGGACAGGTTATGGGAGCACTGAAGCTTTCTTT.